Detailed here is one TCR beta chain. Its antigen remains unknown. Template switching created a universal primer site, and the cDNA included unique molecular identifiers. TCRdb reprocessed the 5' RACE reads via MiXCR and lists one record per CDR3 protein. Of about 470,000 distinct CDR3 sequences in the sample, approximately 24% were seen once. The data belong to a study of identical twins. Overall study results and limits: Out-of-frame alpha sequences common to twins exhibited an excess of low generation probability. Cord blood beta clonotypes that were abundant carried fewer insertions, and memory repertoires showed no such trend.

CDR3 length: 14 amino acids. Trimming cost V 7 bases and J 6 bases, with 16 bases left between them. The same specimen was also included in a second study, on T cells expressing NK-cell markers.

The source material was CD4+ T cells sorted from blood. This TCR derives from a woman aged 18-29 years in good health. This rearrangement joins TRBV12-3 or TRBV12-4 to TRBJ1-5; a possible D gene is TRBD1 (6 bases). The CDR3 loop reads CASTPGGGLQPQHF. The CDR3 DNA reads TGTGCCAGCACCCCAGGAGGGGGTCTTCAGCCCCAGCATTTT.